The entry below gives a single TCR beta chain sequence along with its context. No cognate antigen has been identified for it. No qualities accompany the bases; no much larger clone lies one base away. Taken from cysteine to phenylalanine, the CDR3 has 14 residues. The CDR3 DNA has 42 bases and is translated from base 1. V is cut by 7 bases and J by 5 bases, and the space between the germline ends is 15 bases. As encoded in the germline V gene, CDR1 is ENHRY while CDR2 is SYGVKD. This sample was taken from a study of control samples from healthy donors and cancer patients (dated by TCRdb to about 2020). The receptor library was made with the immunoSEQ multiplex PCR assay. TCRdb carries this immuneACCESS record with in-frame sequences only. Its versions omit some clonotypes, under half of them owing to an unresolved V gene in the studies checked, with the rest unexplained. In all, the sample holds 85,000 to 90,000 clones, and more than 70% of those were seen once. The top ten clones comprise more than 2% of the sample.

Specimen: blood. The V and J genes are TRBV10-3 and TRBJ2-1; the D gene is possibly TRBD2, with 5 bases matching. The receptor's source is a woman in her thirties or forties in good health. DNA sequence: TGTGCCATCACCCTGGGGTCGGGAAACAATGAGCAGTTCTTC. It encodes CAITLGSGNNEQFF.